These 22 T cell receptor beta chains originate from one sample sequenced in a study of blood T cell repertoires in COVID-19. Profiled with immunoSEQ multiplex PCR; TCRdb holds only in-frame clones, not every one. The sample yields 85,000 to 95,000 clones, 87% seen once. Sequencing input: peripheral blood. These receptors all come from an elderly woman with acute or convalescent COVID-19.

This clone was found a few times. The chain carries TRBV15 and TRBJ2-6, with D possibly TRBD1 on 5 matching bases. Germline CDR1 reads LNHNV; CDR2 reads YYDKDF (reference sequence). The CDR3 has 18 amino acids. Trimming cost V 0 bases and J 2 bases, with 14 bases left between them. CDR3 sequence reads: CATSRDLGAKPGANVLTF. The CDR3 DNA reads TGTGCCACCAGCAGAGATTTAGGGGCGAAGCCTGGGGCCAACGTCCTGACTTTC.

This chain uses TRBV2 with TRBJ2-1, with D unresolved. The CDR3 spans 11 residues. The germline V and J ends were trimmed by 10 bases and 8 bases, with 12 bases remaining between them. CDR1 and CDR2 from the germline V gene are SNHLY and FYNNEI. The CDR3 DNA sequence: TGTGCCACCGCCTTTGAGGATGAGCAGTTCTTC. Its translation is CATAFEDEQFF.

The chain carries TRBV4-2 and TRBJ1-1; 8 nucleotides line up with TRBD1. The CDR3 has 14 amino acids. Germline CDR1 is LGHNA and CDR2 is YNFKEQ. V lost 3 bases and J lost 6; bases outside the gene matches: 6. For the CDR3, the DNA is TGTGCCAGCAGCCAGACAGGGGCCGAGGCTGAAGCTTTCTTT. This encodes CASSQTGAEAEAFF.

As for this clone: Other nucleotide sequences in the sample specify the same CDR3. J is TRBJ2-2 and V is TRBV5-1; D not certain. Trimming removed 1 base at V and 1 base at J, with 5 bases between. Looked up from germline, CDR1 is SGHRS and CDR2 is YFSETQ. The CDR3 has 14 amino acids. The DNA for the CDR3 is TGCGCCAGCAGCTTGTCAGGGAACACCGGGGAGCTGTTTTTT. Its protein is CASSLSGNTGELFF. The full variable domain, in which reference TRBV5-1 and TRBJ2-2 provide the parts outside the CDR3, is KAGVTQTPRYLIKTRGQQVTLSCSPISGHRSVSWYQQTPGQGLQFLFEYFSETQRNKGNFPGRFSGRQFSNSRSEMNVSTLELGDSALYLCASSLSGNTGELFFGEGSRLTVL.

The CDR3 spells CASSFGTGVWEQYF. The CDR3 bases are TGTGCCAGCAGCTTCGGGACAGGTGTATGGGAGCAGTACTTC. The genes are TRBV5-6 and TRBJ2-7; TRBD1 agrees at 8 bases. The CDR3 is made up of 14 amino acids. Trimming at V came to 2 bases and at J to 7 bases, leaving 8 bases not matched to a gene. Germline values: CDR1 SGHDT, CDR2 YYEEEE.

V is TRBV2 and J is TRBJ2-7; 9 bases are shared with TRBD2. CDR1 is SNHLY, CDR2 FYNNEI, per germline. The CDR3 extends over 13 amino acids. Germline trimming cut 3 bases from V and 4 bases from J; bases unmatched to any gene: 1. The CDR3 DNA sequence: TGTGCCAGCAGTGATAGCGGGAGATACGAGCAGTACTTC. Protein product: CASSDSGRYEQYF.

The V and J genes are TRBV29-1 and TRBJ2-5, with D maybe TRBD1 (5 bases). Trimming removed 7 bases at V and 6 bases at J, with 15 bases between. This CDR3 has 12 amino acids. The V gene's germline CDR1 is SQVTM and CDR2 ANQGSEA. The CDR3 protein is CSGSDSEKTQYF. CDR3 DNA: TGCAGCGGGTCCGACAGCGAGAAGACCCAGTACTTC.

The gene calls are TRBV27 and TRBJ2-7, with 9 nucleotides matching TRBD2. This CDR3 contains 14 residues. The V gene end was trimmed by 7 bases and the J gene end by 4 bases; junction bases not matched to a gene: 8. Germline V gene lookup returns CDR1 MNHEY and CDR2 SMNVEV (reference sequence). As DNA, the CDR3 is TGTGCCAGCAAGCTGCGGGAGGGCGGATACGAGCAGTACTTC. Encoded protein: CASKLREGGYEQYF.

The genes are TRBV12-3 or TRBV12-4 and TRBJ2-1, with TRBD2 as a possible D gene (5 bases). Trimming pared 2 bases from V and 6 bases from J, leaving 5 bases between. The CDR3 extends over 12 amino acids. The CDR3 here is CASSLRGNEQFF. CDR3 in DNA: TGTGCCAGCAGTTTACGGGGCAATGAGCAGTTCTTC.

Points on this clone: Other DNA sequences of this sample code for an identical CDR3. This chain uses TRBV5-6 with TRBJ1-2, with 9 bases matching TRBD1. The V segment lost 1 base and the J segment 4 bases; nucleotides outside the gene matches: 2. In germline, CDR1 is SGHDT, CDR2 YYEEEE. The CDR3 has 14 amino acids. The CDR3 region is CASSLRDRVYGYTF. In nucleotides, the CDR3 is TGTGCCAGCAGCTTGAGGGACAGGGTCTATGGCTACACCTTC.

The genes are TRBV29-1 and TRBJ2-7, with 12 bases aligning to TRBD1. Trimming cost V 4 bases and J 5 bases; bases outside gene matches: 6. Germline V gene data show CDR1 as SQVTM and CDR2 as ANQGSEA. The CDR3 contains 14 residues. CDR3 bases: TGCAGCGTTGCAAGGGACAGGGGGCTAAACGAGCAGTACTTC. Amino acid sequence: CSVARDRGLNEQYF.

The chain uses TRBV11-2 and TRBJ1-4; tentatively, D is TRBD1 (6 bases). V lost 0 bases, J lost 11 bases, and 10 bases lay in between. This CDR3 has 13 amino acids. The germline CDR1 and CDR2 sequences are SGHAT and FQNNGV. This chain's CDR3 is CASSLDGRGKLFF. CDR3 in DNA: TGTGCCAGCAGCTTAGATGGGAGGGGGAAACTGTTTTTT.

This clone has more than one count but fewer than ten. The CDR3: CASSLSMGLREQYF. CDR3 nucleotide sequence: TGTGCCAGCAGTTTATCGATGGGCCTCCGCGAGCAGTACTTC. The chain recombines TRBV27 with TRBJ2-7; D is ambiguous. V was shortened by 0 bases and J by 6 bases, with 12 bases between the two germline ends. The germline V gene encodes CDR1 MNHEY and CDR2 SMNVEV (reference sequence). The CDR3 runs to 14 residues.

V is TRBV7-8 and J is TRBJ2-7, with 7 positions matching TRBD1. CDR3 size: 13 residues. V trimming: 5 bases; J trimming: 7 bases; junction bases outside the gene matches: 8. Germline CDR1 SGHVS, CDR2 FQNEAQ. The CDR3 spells CASSPETGREQYF. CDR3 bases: TGTGCCAGCAGCCCTGAGACAGGGAGAGAGCAGTACTTC.

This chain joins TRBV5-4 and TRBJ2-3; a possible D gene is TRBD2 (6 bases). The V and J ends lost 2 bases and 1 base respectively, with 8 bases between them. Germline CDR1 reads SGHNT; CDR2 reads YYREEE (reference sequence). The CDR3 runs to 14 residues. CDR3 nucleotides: TGTGCCAGCAGCTTTTCGGGGGGCACAGATACGCAGTATTTT. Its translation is CASSFSGGTDTQYF.

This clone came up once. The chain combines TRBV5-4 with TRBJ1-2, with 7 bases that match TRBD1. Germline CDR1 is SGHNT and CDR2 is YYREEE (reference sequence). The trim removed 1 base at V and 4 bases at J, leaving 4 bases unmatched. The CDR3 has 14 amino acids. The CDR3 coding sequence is TGTGCCAGCAGCTTGTTAGGGACAGTCTATGGCTACACCTTC. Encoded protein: CASSLLGTVYGYTF. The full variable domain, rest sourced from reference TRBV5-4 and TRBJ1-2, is ETGVTQSPTHLIKTRGQQVTLRCSSQSGHNTVSWYQQALGQGPQFIFQYYREEENGRGNFPPRFSGLQFPNYSSELNVNALELDDSALYLCASSLLGTVYGYTFGSGTRLTVV.

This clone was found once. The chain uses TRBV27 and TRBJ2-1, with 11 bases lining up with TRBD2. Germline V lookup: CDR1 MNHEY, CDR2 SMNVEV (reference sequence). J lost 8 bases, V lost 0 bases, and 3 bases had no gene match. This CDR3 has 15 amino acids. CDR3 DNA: TGTGCCAGCAGTTTATCCCCGGGACTAGCGGATGAGCAGTTCTTC. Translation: CASSLSPGLADEQFF.

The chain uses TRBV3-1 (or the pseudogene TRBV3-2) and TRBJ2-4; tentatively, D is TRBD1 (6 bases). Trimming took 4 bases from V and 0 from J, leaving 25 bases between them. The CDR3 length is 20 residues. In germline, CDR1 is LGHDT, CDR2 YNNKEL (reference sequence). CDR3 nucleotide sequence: TGTGCCAGCAGCCCCCAGCCGGGACAAGGGGCATCCATAGCCAAAAACATTCAGTACTTC. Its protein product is CASSPQPGQGASIAKNIQYF.

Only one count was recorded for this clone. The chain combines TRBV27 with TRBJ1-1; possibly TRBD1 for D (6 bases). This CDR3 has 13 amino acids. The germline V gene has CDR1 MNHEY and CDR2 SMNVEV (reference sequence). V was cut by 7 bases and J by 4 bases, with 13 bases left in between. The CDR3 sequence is CASTRGQGTEAFF. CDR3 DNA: TGTGCCAGCACCAGGGGTCAGGGCACTGAAGCTTTCTTT.

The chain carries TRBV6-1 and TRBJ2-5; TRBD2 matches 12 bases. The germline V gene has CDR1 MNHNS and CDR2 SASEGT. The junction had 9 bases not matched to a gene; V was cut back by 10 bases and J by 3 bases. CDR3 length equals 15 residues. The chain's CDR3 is CATQTRLAGEETQYF. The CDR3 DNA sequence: TGTGCCACCCAGACCCGACTAGCGGGGGAAGAGACCCAGTACTTC.

CDR3: CASSLSGSQGDTQYF. CDR3 DNA sequence: TGTGCCAGCAGCTTAAGCGGTTCTCAGGGGGATACGCAGTATTTT. V usage is TRBV7-3 and J usage is TRBJ2-3; the D gene is possibly TRBD1 (6 bases). The V gene lost 1 base and the J gene lost 6 bases, with 14 bases spanning the gap. Germline CDR1 is SGHTA and CDR2 is FQGTGA. This CDR3 has 15 residues.

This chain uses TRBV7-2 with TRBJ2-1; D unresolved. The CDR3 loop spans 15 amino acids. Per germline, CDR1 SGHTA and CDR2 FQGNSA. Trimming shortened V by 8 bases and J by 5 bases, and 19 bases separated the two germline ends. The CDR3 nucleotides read TGTGCCAGCGCCCTCGAGGCGGATGGAGACAATGAGCAGTTCTTC. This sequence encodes CASALEADGDNEQFF.